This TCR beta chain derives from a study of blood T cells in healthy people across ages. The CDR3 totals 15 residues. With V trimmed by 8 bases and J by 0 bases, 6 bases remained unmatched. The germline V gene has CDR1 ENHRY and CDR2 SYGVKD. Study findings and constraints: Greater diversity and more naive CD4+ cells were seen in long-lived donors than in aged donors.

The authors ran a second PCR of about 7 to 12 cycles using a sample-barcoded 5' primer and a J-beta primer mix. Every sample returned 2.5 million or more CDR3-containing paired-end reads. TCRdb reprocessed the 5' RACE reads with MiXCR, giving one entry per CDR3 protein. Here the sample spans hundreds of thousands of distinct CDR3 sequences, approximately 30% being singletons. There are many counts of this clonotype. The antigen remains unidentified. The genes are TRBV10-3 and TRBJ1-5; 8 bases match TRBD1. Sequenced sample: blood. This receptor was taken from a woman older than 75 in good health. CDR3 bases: TGTGCCATCTCACAGGGGGAGTTTAGCAATCAGCCCCAGCATTTT. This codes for CAISQGEFSNQPQHF.